The rows below give T cell receptor beta chains drawn from one sample of a study of T cells in Graves' hyperthyroidism and ophthalmopathy. TCRdb processed the multiplex PCR reads anew with MiXCR; each CDR3 protein has one entry. The data show hundreds of thousands of distinct CDR3 sequences, about 19% seen once. The sequencing sample was made of blood. The receptor source for this set is a woman in her 50s with Graves' hyperthyroidism that later progressed to Graves' ophthalmopathy. The CDR3 runs from the conserved cysteine through the conserved F or W. D genes are given only for firm matches. A clone size is listed for some rows: how often the clone was seen (once, few, many), or a class if it is expanded.

v_call	j_call	d_call	clone_size	cdr3_aa	cdr3_nt
TRBV30	TRBJ2-7	NA	NA	CAWARLSSYEQYF	TGTGCCTGGGCCAGGCTTTCGTCCTACGAGCAGTACTTC
TRBV2	TRBJ1-2	NA	once	CAKDQQGSHYGYTF	TGTGCCAAAGACCAACAGGGCAGTCACTATGGCTACACCTTC
TRBV27	TRBJ2-2	NA	NA	CASRDPRTGRLGGLFF	TGTGCCAGCAGGGACCCCCGGACGGGCCGTTTAGGGGGACTGTTTTTT
TRBV19	TRBJ1-2	NA	NA	CATYVGGYTF	TGTGCCACCTACGTCGGCGGCTACACCTTC
TRBV7-8	TRBJ2-3	TRBD1	once	CASSRRGTGLTDTQYF	TGTGCCAGCAGCCGAAGGGGGACAGGGCTCACAGATACGCAGTATTTT
TRBV15	TRBJ2-5	NA	few	CATSSALGEGRETQYF	TGTGCCACCAGCAGTGCCCTCGGGGAAGGAAGAGAGACCCAGTACTTC
TRBV10-1	TRBJ2-3	TRBD2	few	CASSEGGLARHTDTQYF	TGCGCCAGCAGTGAGGGGGGACTAGCGAGGCACACAGATACGCAGTATTTT
TRBV30	TRBJ2-6	NA	many	CAWSARRASGANVLTF	TGTGCCTGGAGTGCCCGACGGGCATCTGGGGCCAACGTCCTGACTTTC
TRBV6-1	TRBJ1-5	NA	many	CASSPTSPQGGNQPQHF	TGTGCCAGCAGTCCAACCTCCCCACAGGGTGGCAATCAGCCCCAGCATTTT
TRBV5-1	TRBJ2-5	TRBD2	few	CASSLTDGGETQYF	TGCGCCAGCAGCTTGACCGACGGGGGGGAGACCCAGTACTTC
TRBV7-9	TRBJ1-4	NA	NA	CAIQLEGSNEKLFF	TGTGCCATTCAATTAGAAGGGAGTAATGAAAAACTGTTTTTT
TRBV19	TRBJ1-5	TRBD1	once	CASSIDLWGLGQVFNQPQHF	TGTGCCAGTAGTATAGATCTGTGGGGTTTGGGACAGGTATTCAATCAGCCCCAGCATTTT
TRBV7-6	TRBJ1-1	TRBD1	NA	CASSLNRGRTEAFF	TGTGCCAGCAGCTTAAACAGGGGAAGGACTGAAGCTTTCTTT
TRBV20-1	TRBJ1-2	TRBD1	NA	CSANRDRASYGYTF	TGCAGTGCTAACCGGGACAGGGCCAGCTATGGCTACACCTTC
TRBV5-1	TRBJ2-1	NA	few	CASSPGSQPEQFF	TGCGCCAGCAGCCCCGGTTCACAGCCTGAGCAGTTCTTC